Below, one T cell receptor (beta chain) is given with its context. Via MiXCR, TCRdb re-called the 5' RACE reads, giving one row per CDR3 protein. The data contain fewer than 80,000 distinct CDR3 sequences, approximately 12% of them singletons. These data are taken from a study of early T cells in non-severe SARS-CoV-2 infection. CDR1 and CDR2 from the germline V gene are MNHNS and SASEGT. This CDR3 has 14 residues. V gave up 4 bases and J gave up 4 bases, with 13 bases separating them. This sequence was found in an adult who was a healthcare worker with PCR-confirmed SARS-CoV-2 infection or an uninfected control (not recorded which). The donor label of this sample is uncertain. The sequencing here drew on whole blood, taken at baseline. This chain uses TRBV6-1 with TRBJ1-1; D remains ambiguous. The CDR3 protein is CASSGSVAGTEAFF. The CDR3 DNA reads TGTGCCAGCAGTGGCAGTGTGGCGGGCACTGAAGCTTTCTTT.